This TCR beta chain originates from a study of T cells in Graves' hyperthyroidism and ophthalmopathy. The source material, RNA transcripts, was used to amplify TCR beta CDR3 regions. Carried out on the TCR CDR3, a first-round RT-PCR used the HTBI primer set. From the multiplex PCR reads, TCRdb called clonotypes with MiXCR, one entry per CDR3 protein. Of about 680,000 distinct CDR3 sequences listed, roughly a third are singletons. The CDR3 sequence is 15 residues long. Germline V gene data show CDR1 as WNHNN and CDR2 as SYGVQD (reference sequence). The V segment lost 6 bases and the J segment 3 bases; nucleotides outside the gene matches: 9.

This TCR was sampled from a middle-aged woman with Graves' hyperthyroidism. Specimen: blood. The chain has TRBV10-1 and TRBJ1-1, with 8 positions matching TRBD1. CDR3 DNA: TGCGCCAGCAGCCAAGAGGACAGGGCCGACACTGAAGCTTTCTTT. Translating gives CASSQEDRADTEAFF.